The 6 T cell receptor beta chains given below trace back to one sample, sequenced in a study of CXCR3-negative and CXCR3-positive naive CD8 T cells. The method, 5' RACE with UMI labels, was used to prepare the TRB cDNA libraries. No DNA is given; TCRdb re-called the 5' RACE reads and lists each CDR3 protein once. The ten top clones account for roughly a tenth, within a sample of about 40,000 distinct CDR3 sequences. Sample: memory CD8+ T cells from blood. These receptors all come from a human donor in good health. Some clones in this sample may be carry-over from other donors' samples.

CDR3 sequence: CASSQGPSTDTQYF. V gene TRBV14 combines with J gene TRBJ2-3. The CDR3 runs 14 residues. Germline V gene data show CDR1 as SGHDN and CDR2 as FVKESK.

V usage is TRBV7-6 and J usage is TRBJ1-6. The CDR3 has 15 amino acids. Germline values: CDR1 SGHVS, CDR2 FNYEAQ. The CDR3 loop is CASSFSSSYNSPLHF.

V is TRBV6-6 and J is TRBJ2-7; checking the TCRdb D call of TRBD1 is not possible without DNA. The CDR3 is 11 amino acids. Germline loops: CDR1 MNHNY, CDR2 SVGAGI (reference sequence). CDR3 region: CASSSGTGGSF.

The rearrangement uses TRBV4-3 and TRBJ2-7. The CDR3 is made up of 15 amino acids. Germline CDR1 reads LGHNA; CDR2 reads YSLEER. The CDR3 loop reads CASSPKEAAPYEQYF.

This chain uses TRBV7-8 with TRBJ2-7; there is no DNA to check the TCRdb D call of TRBD1. In germline, CDR1 is SGHVS, CDR2 FQNEAQ. CDR3 length equals 14 residues. The CDR3 region is CASSLGMVRDEQYF.

V is TRBV7-9 and J is TRBJ1-3; with no DNA, the TCRdb D assignment of TRBD1 cannot be verified. CDR1 SEHNR and CDR2 FQNEAQ come from the germline V gene (reference sequence). The CDR3 is made up of 15 amino acids. The CDR3 loop is CASSLHRGPGNTIYF.